This TCR beta chain was recovered during a study of T cell responses to AZD1222 COVID-19 vaccine. Study results and caveats: Most donors were white British and more were female, and clonal diversity was possibly underestimated. Spike-specific TCR breadth rose after two AZD1222 doses, and depth rose as well.

In the case of this clone: Its target is not known. Within the sample, other DNA sequences also encode this same CDR3.

This table comes from immunoSEQ multiplex PCR, and its TCRdb copy is limited to in-frame clones, with some not included. The sample contains about 130,000 clones, over 75% of which appear only once. The clonotype originates from an adult in good health. Material: peripheral blood, obtained on day 0 of AZD1222 vaccination.

The CDR3 protein is CASRTGGSGANVLTF. The CDR3 DNA follows: TGTGCCAGCAGGACAGGGGGCTCTGGGGCCAACGTCCTGACTTTC. V usage is TRBV6-5 and J usage is TRBJ2-6; 9 nucleotides line up with TRBD1. V lost 6 bases, J lost 0 bases, and 0 bases stayed unmatched. The CDR3 has 15 residues. CDR1 MNHEY and CDR2 SVGAGI come from the germline V gene.